The 22 T cell receptor beta chains reported below all come from one sample, sequenced in a study of CD8 T cells in ankylosing spondylitis. Points from the study as a whole: Seemingly characteristic of ankylosing spondylitis blood was a TCR beta motif consisting of 7 or 8 highly homologous variants.

What these receptors recognize is not known. TCRdb redid the calling of the 5' RACE reads with MiXCR, one entry per CDR3 protein. The table shows about 700,000 distinct CDR3 sequences, with under 20% occurring only once. Sequenced: blood, either unsorted or a sorted T cell fraction (not recorded which). The source of these receptors is a male donor with ankylosing spondylitis.

The chain couples TRBV24-1 to TRBJ1-4; D not certain. The germline V gene has CDR1 KGHDR and CDR2 SFDVKD. This CDR3 contains 13 residues. V lost 4 bases and J 5 bases, leaving 7 bases between the germline ends. CDR3 bases: TGTGCCACCAGTGACCCTCCGAATGAAAAACTGTTTTTT. Amino acids: CATSDPPNEKLFF.

The V call is TRBV29-1, the J call TRBJ1-2; perhaps TRBD1 as D (5 bases). Trimming took off 4 bases at V and 1 base at J, with 16 bases between the two ends. Per the germline V gene, CDR1 is SQVTM and CDR2 is ANQGSEA. This CDR3 is 15 amino acids long. The CDR3 region has the DNA TGCAGCGTTGTTGCCGGGACGCCGATTAACTATGGCTACACCTTC. This translates into CSVVAGTPINYGYTF.

In this sample, this clonotype turned up a few times. The chain uses TRBV20-1 and TRBJ2-1, with 7 bases fitting TRBD2. V was clipped by 6 bases and J by 7 bases; unmatched bases: 12. The CDR3 is made up of 14 amino acids. From germline, CDR1 is DFQATT and CDR2 SNEGSKA (reference sequence). Here the CDR3 reads CSASKAGVGNEQFF. The CDR3 region has the DNA TGCAGTGCCTCCAAGGCGGGAGTGGGGAATGAGCAGTTCTTC.

This chain uses TRBV20-1 with TRBJ2-1, with D possibly matching TRBD2 (5 bases). CDR1 DFQATT and CDR2 SNEGSKA come from the germline V gene (reference sequence). The length of the CDR3 is 14 residues. Trimming removed 4 bases from V and 0 bases from J, with 10 bases in between. CDR3 sequence: CSAKRLASYNEQFF. The CDR3 coding sequence is TGCAGTGCTAAAAGGCTAGCCTCCTACAATGAGCAGTTCTTC.

This chain connects TRBV21-1 to TRBJ2-1; TRBD1, the table's D call, was not compared with the DNA. TRBV21-1 is tagged as a pseudogene. CDR3 size: 15 residues. This chain's CDR3 is CASKPGQGLWNEQFF. DNA for the CDR3: TGTGCCAGCAAGCCGGGACAGGGGTTATGGAATGAGCAGTTCTTC.

This clonotype was seen many times. The chain is built from TRBV24-1 and TRBJ2-3; no clear D gene. Trimming cost V 2 bases and J 7 bases, with 15 bases left between them. CDR1 and CDR2 from the germline V gene are KGHDR and SFDVKD. This CDR3 has 15 residues. CDR3 in amino acids: CATSDSGPLRNTQYF. The DNA for the CDR3 is TGTGCCACCAGTGATTCGGGCCCCCTACGGAATACGCAGTATTTT.

This chain uses TRBV29-1 with TRBJ1-2; TRBD1 might be the D (5 bases). Trimming removed 4 bases from V and 3 bases from J, with 9 bases in between. Germline assignment: CDR1 SQVTM and CDR2 ANQGSEA. The length of the CDR3 is 12 residues. Here the CDR3 DNA reads TGCAGCGTTGCTGAAGGGGACTATGGCTACACCTTC. Encoded protein: CSVAEGDYGYTF.

This clonotype was counted a few times. The rearrangement links TRBV24-1 to TRBJ1-2; D unresolved. Germline assignment: CDR1 KGHDR and CDR2 SFDVKD. V lost 2 bases and J lost 2, with 5 bases in between. CDR3 size: 13 residues. The CDR3 DNA follows: TGTGCCACCAGTGATTACCCGAACTATGGCTACACCTTC. Its protein product is CATSDYPNYGYTF.

The chain has TRBV20-1 and TRBJ2-7; TRBD2 matches at 7 bases. This CDR3 is built from 14 residues. The junction had 11 bases not matched to a gene; V was cut back by 3 bases and J by 6 bases. Germline CDR1 reads DFQATT; CDR2 reads SNEGSKA (reference sequence). The CDR3 loop is CSARSGASDFEQYF. CDR3 DNA: TGCAGTGCTAGGAGCGGGGCTAGTGACTTCGAGCAGTACTTC.

V and J are TRBV19 and TRBJ2-1; 7 nucleotides match TRBD1. J gave up 2 bases and V 5 bases, and 6 bases lay outside the gene matches. Germline V gene data show CDR1 as LNHDA and CDR2 as SQIVND (reference sequence). The CDR3 is 15 residues long. CDR3 sequence: CASSVRGNTYNEQFF. The CDR3 nucleotides are TGTGCCAGTAGTGTCAGGGGGAATACCTACAATGAGCAGTTCTTC.

This clonotype has ten or more counts. This chain uses TRBV29-1 with TRBJ2-1, with 9 bases fitting TRBD2. J was trimmed by 4 bases and V by 1 base; bases with no gene match: 5. The length of the CDR3 is 15 residues. The germline CDR1 and CDR2 sequences are SQVTM and ANQGSEA. The CDR3 sequence is CSVEGVSGGYNEQFF. The CDR3, as DNA: TGCAGCGTTGAAGGGGTTAGCGGGGGTTACAATGAGCAGTTCTTC.

V and J are TRBV4-1 and TRBJ2-1; D is perhaps TRBD2 (5 bases). Per the germline V gene, CDR1 is MGHRA and CDR2 is YSYEKL. Trimming removed 0 bases at V and 3 bases at J, with 9 bases between. The CDR3 is 15 residues long. CDR3 sequence (DNA): TGCGCCAGCAGCCAAGAACCCGGAGGCTACAATGAGCAGTTCTTC. This encodes CASSQEPGGYNEQFF.

This clonotype has just a few counts. The chain employs TRBV10-3 and TRBJ2-5; D perhaps matches TRBD1 (6 bases). CDR1 ENHRY and CDR2 SYGVKD come from the germline V gene. Trimming removed 7 bases at V and 0 bases at J, with 9 bases between. This CDR3 region has 13 residues. Here the CDR3 DNA reads TGTGCCATCAAGGGGGTGGACCAAGAGACCCAGTACTTC. Amino acid sequence: CAIKGVDQETQYF.

This clonotype was detected a few times. The J gene is TRBJ2-3, the V gene TRBV12-3 or TRBV12-4, with D hard to call. The CDR3 sequence is 14 residues long. V dropped 2 bases and J dropped 4 bases, with 10 bases sitting between them. DNA for the CDR3: TGTGCCAGCAGTTTAAGTAGGAATGCAGATACGCAGTATTTT. Translation: CASSLSRNADTQYF.

V and J are TRBV2 and TRBJ2-1; a possible D gene is TRBD1 (6 bases). This CDR3 has 15 amino acids. The V gene lost 3 bases and the J gene lost 4 bases, with 13 bases spanning the gap. Germline values: CDR1 SNHLY, CDR2 FYNNEI. For the CDR3, the DNA is TGTGCCAGCAGTGAGGGGGCAGAATATTACAATGAGCAGTTCTTC. Translation: CASSEGAEYYNEQFF. The variable domain in full, completed from reference TRBV2 and TRBJ2-1, reads EPEVTQTPSHQVTQMGQEVILRCVPISNHLYFYWYRQILGQKVEFLVSFYNNEISEKSEIFDDQFSVERPDGSNFTLKIRSTKLEDSAMYFCASSEGAEYYNEQFFGPGTRLTVL.

In this sample, this clonotype turned up a few times. The V call is TRBV27, the J call TRBJ2-3; 8 bases are a match to TRBD2. V dropped 1 base and J dropped 5; count of bases not matched to a gene: 8. CDR1 MNHEY and CDR2 SMNVEV come from the germline V gene (reference sequence). The length of the CDR3 is 16 residues. CDR3 bases: TGTGCCAGCAGTTTATTTGCTGGCGGGGGGAGAGATACGCAGTATTTT. It encodes CASSLFAGGGRDTQYF.

This clonotype has more than one count but fewer than ten. The chain recombines TRBV7-2 with TRBJ2-1; D gene unclear. Germline-derived CDR1 and CDR2 are SGHTA and FQGNSA. The germline V and J ends were trimmed by 5 bases and 5 bases, with 13 bases remaining between them. This CDR3 has 14 residues. CDR3 protein: CASSQVGLNNEQFF. Written as DNA, the CDR3 is TGTGCCAGCAGCCAGGTCGGTCTCAACAATGAGCAGTTCTTC.

This clonotype was observed a handful of times. The CDR3 DNA sequence: TGTGCCAGCAGTTACTCGGACCGGACAAGCAATCAGCCCCAGCATTTT. Residues: CASSYSDRTSNQPQHF. The gene calls are TRBV6-2 or TRBV6-3 and TRBJ1-5, with D tentatively TRBD1 (5 bases). The CDR3 covers 16 residues. V was pared by 0 bases and J by 1 base, with 10 bases between. Germline V gives CDR1 MNHEY, CDR2 SVGEGT.

The chain links TRBV7-3 to TRBJ2-3, with 12 bases lining up with TRBD2. The CDR3 sequence is 19 residues long. The junction had 10 bases not matched to a gene; V was cut back by 3 bases and J by 0 bases. Per the germline V gene, CDR1 is SGHTA and CDR2 is FQGTGA. In DNA, the CDR3 is TGTGCCAGCAGCTTGGTTCCTAGCGGGAGGGTCGCTAGCACAGATACGCAGTATTTT. Translating it yields CASSLVPSGRVASTDTQYF.

The chain links TRBV4-2 to TRBJ1-1, with 8 positions matching TRBD1. Trimming took 4 bases from V and 0 from J; bases not matched to a gene: 10. Germline V gives CDR1 LGHNA, CDR2 YNFKEQ. CDR3 length equals 17 residues. CDR3 residues: CASSRLRQGAMNTEAFF. CDR3 in DNA: TGTGCCAGCAGCCGCCTACGGCAGGGGGCCATGAACACTGAAGCTTTCTTT.

This clonotype has only a few counts. This chain links TRBV11-1 with TRBJ1-1; no clear D gene. Germline values: CDR1 SGHAT, CDR2 FQDESV (reference sequence). The CDR3 is 14 amino acids. V was shortened by 0 bases and J by 6 bases, with 11 bases between the two germline ends. The DNA of the CDR3 is TGTGCCAGCAGCTTAGCCAACGGGCTCTCTGAAGCTTTCTTT. It specifies CASSLANGLSEAFF.

This clonotype was picked up a small number of times. The chain is built from TRBV12-3 or TRBV12-4 and TRBJ2-1; D perhaps matches TRBD2 (5 bases). The CDR3 covers 14 residues. V dropped 6 bases and J dropped 4 bases, with 13 bases sitting between them. The CDR3 sequence: CASSSSGVYNEQFF. The CDR3 DNA follows: TGTGCCAGCAGCTCTTCCGGGGTATACAATGAGCAGTTCTTC.